The rows below give T cell receptor beta chains drawn from one sample of a study of blood T cells in healthy people across ages. TCRdb passed the 5' RACE reads through MiXCR, listing each CDR3 protein once. The profile shows around 1,500,000 distinct CDR3 sequences, roughly 27% of them singletons. Sequenced: blood. Every receptor here comes from a woman in her 30s in good health. Each CDR3 is given with its conserved first and last residue. A D gene is named only where the DNA matches it firmly. Not every row has a clone size; where given, it reads once, few, many or a size class.

clone size	D gene	V gene	CDR3 length	J gene	CDR3 protein	CDR3 DNA
once	NA	TRBV12-3/TRBV12-4	15	TRBJ2-1	CASSLSAGTGGEQFF	TGTGCCAGCAGTTTAAGCGCGGGGACGGGTGGTGAGCAGTTCTTC
few	NA	TRBV28	14	TRBJ2-1	CASGSATGYNEQFF	TGTGCCAGCGGCTCCGCGACAGGCTACAATGAGCAGTTCTTC
NA	TRBD2	TRBV7-8	15	TRBJ2-7	CASSLESSGSYEQYF	TGTGCCAGCAGCTTAGAATCTAGCGGCTCCTACGAGCAGTACTTC
NA	TRBD2	TRBV12-5	16	TRBJ2-3	CASGLVPGTSTDTQYF	TGTGCTAGTGGTTTGGTACCTGGGACTAGTACAGATACGCAGTATTTT
NA	NA	TRBV20-1	12	TRBJ2-7	CSAREEGHEQYF	TGCAGTGCTAGAGAGGAGGGTCACGAGCAGTACTTC
NA	NA	TRBV12-3/TRBV12-4	13	TRBJ2-3	CASAFVRTDMEYF	TGTGCCAGCGCCTTCGTGAGGACAGATATGGAATATTTT
NA	TRBD1	TRBV5-1	15	TRBJ2-5	CASSLRTGAEETQYF	TGCGCCAGCAGCTTGCGGACAGGGGCGGAAGAGACCCAGTACTTC
many	TRBD2	TRBV5-5	13	TRBJ2-1	CASSFLAGDEQFF	TGTGCCAGCAGCTTTCTAGCGGGGGATGAGCAGTTCTTC
NA	NA	TRBV6-2/TRBV6-3	17	TRBJ1-5	CASSYSVPERGHQPQHF	TGTGCCAGCAGTTACTCAGTTCCGGAAAGGGGCCATCAGCCCCAGCATTTT
NA	NA	TRBV7-2	15	TRBJ1-5	CASSTTQEAIQPQHF	TGTGCCAGCAGCACGACTCAGGAGGCGATTCAGCCCCAGCATTTT
few	TRBD1	TRBV29-1	13	TRBJ1-1	CSVARQGYTEAFF	TGCAGCGTAGCTCGACAGGGTTACACTGAAGCTTTCTTT